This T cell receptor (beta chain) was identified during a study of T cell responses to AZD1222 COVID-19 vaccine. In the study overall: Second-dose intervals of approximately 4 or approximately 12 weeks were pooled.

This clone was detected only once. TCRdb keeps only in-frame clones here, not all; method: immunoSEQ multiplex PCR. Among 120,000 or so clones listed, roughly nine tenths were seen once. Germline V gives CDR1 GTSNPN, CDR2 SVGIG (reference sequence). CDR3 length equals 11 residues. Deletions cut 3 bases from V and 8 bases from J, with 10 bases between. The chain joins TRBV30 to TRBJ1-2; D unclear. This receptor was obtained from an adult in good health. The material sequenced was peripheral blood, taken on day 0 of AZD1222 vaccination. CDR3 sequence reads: CAWSREEGYTF. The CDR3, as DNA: TGTGCCTGGAGCAGAGAAGAGGGCTACACCTTC.